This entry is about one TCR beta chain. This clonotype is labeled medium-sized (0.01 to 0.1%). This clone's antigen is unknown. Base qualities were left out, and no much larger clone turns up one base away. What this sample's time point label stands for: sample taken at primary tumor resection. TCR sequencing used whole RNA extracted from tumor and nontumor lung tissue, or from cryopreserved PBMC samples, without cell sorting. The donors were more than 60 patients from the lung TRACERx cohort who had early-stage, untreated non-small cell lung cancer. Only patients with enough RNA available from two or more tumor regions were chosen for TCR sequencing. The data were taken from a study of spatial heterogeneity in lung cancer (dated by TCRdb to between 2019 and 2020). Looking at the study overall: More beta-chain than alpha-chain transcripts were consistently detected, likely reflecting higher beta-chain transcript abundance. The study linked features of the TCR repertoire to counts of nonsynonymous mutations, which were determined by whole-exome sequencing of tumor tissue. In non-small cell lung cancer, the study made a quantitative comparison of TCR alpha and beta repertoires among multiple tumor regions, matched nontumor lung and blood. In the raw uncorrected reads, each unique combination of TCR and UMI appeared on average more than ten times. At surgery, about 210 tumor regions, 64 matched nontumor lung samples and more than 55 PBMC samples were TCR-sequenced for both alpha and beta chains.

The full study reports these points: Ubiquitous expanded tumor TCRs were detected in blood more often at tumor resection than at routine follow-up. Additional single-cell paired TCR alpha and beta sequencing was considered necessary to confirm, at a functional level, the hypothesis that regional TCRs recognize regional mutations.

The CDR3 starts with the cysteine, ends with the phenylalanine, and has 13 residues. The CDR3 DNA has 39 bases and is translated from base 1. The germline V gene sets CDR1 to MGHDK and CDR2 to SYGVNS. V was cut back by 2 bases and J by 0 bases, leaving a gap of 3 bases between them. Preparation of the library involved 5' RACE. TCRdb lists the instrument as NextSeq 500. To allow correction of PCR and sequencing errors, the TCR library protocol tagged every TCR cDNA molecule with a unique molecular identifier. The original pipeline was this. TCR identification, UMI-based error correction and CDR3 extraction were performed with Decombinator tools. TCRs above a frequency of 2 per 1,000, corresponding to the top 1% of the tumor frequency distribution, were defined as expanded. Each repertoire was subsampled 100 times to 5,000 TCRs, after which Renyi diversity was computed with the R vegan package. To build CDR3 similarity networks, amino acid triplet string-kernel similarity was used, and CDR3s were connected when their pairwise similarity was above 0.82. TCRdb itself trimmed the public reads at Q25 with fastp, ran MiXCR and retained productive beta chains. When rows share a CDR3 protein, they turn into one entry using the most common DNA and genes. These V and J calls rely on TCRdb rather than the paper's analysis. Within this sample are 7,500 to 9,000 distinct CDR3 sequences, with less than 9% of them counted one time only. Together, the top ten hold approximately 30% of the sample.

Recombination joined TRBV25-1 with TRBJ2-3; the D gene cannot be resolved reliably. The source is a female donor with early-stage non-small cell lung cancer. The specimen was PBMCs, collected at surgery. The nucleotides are TGTGCCAGCAGTGAACAGAGCACAGATACGCAGTATTTT. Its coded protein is CASSEQSTDTQYF.